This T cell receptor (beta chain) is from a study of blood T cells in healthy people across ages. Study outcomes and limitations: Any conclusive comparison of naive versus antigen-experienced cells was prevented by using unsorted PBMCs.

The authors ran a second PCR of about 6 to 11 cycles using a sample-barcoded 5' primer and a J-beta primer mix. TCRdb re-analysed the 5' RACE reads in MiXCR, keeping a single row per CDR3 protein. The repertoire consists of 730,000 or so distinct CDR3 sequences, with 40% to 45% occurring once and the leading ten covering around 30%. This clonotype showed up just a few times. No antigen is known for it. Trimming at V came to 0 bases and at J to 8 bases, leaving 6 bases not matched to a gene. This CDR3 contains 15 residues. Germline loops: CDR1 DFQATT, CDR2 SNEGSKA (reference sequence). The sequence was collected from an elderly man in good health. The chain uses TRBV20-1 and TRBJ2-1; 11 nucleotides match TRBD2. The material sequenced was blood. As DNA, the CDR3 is TGCAGTGCTAGAGAAACTAGCGGGGGCGGCTATGAGCAGTTCTTC. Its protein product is CSARETSGGGYEQFF.